One and the same sample provided the 10 T cell receptor beta chains below, sequenced in a study of cytomegalovirus exposure and HLA in healthy donors. PCR involved 60 Vbeta and 13 Jbeta primers. Produced via immunoSEQ multiplex PCR; TCRdb's table is partial and in-frame only. The top ten clones hold about 4.7% of a sample with about 120,000 clones, about 10% of them seen once. What was sequenced was PBMCs. These receptor sequences come from a woman in her late teens or twenties in good health and CMV-seropositive.

This clone was observed a few times. The chain combines TRBV18 with TRBJ1-1, with D unclear. The CDR3 has 14 residues. V was trimmed by 2 bases and J by 0 bases, leaving 7 bases between them. Germline V gene lookup returns CDR1 KGHSH and CDR2 LQKENI. The DNA for the CDR3 is TGTGCCAGCTCACCAGCCGGGATGAACACTGAAGCTTTCTTT. It yields the protein CASSPAGMNTEAFF.

This clone was observed a handful of times. V is TRBV18 and J is TRBJ1-1, with a tentative D call TRBD1 (5 bases). Trimming cost V 2 bases and J 7 bases, with 8 bases left between them. The germline gives CDR1 KGHSH, CDR2 LQKENI. The CDR3 consists of 12 residues. The CDR3 nucleotides are TGTGCCAGCTCACCAAGACAGAATGAAGCTTTCTTT. Its protein is CASSPRQNEAFF. Variable domain in full (rest from reference TRBV18 and TRBJ1-1): NAGVMQNPRHLVRRRGQEARLRCSPMKGHSHVYWYRQLPEEGLKFMVYLQKENIIDESGMPKERFSAEFPKEGPSILRIQQVVRGDSAAYFCASSPRQNEAFFGQGTRLTVV.

The chain couples TRBV27 to TRBJ1-4, with D hard to call. From germline, CDR1 is MNHEY and CDR2 SMNVEV (reference sequence). The CDR3 covers 14 residues. The V end lost 8 bases, the J end lost 0 bases, and 10 bases lay between the germline ends. This CDR3 is CASSRWSTNEKLFF. The CDR3 DNA sequence: TGTGCCAGCTCCCGGTGGTCAACTAATGAAAAACTGTTTTTT.

This chain's CDR3 is CASKRDREVWQPQHF. Written as DNA, the CDR3 is TGTGCCAGCAAAAGGGACAGGGAGGTTTGGCAGCCCCAGCATTTT. V is TRBV6-5 and J is TRBJ1-5, with 9 positions matching TRBD1. CDR1 MNHEY and CDR2 SVGAGI come from the germline V gene. V lost 7 bases, J lost 7 bases, and 11 bases stayed unmatched. The CDR3 length is 15 residues.

This clone was counted between two and nine times. The V and J genes are TRBV7-9 and TRBJ1-1, with D hard to call. The ends were cut back, 1 base at V and 1 base at J, with 10 bases in the middle. Germline lookup yields CDR1 SEHNR and CDR2 FQNEAQ (reference sequence). The CDR3 spans 15 residues. The CDR3 spells CASSLGRRTNTEAFF. The CDR3 coding sequence is TGTGCCAGCAGCTTAGGTCGTAGAACGAACACTGAAGCTTTCTTT.

This sequence joins TRBV6-6 and TRBJ1-2, with D perhaps TRBD1 (5 bases). This CDR3 is 15 amino acids long. Trimming cost V 2 bases and J 4 bases, with 14 bases left between them. The V gene's germline CDR1 is MNHNY and CDR2 SVGAGI (reference sequence). The CDR3 is CASSYVDSRTYGYTF. CDR3 in DNA: TGTGCCAGCAGTTACGTCGACAGCCGAACCTATGGCTACACCTTC.

V gene TRBV30 combines with J gene TRBJ1-1, with unresolved D. The CDR3 extends over 12 amino acids. Germline loops: CDR1 GTSNPN, CDR2 SVGIG (reference sequence). Between the trimmed V and J ends, which lost 4 bases and 5 bases, there was a span of 11 bases. The CDR3 DNA reads as TGTGCCTGGATTCCCCGGGGTACTGAAGCTTTCTTT. It is translated as CAWIPRGTEAFF.

The rearrangement uses TRBV29-1 and TRBJ2-7, with TRBD1 identical over 7 bases. The CDR3 consists of 12 residues. Germline V lookup: CDR1 SQVTM, CDR2 ANQGSEA. V was clipped by 5 bases and J by 4 bases; unmatched bases: 5. The CDR3 DNA follows: TGCAGCGTTCGACAGGGATTGTACGAGCAGTACTTC. As protein: CSVRQGLYEQYF.

Only a few counts were recorded for this clone. The chain's CDR3 is CASRDRELHGELFF. The CDR3 DNA reads as TGTGCCAGCAGGGACAGGGAATTGCACGGGGAGCTGTTTTTT. The chain links TRBV27 to TRBJ2-2, with TRBD1 matching over 8 bases. Germline values: CDR1 MNHEY, CDR2 SMNVEV (reference sequence). The CDR3 spans 14 residues. The V and J ends lost 6 bases and 7 bases, in that order; junction bases with no gene match: 7.

This sequence joins TRBV6-1 and TRBJ2-7, with D perhaps TRBD2 (5 bases). Germline values: CDR1 MNHNS, CDR2 SASEGT. V lost 6 bases to trimming and J lost 3 bases, with 12 bases between them. This CDR3 comprises 13 residues. CDR3 DNA: TGTGCCAGCAGCCCCGGACTCGACTACGAGCAGTACTTC. The encoded protein is CASSPGLDYEQYF.